The 14 T cell receptor beta chains below come from one sample, sequenced in a study of T cells in localized non-small cell lung cancer. Assay: immunoSEQ multiplex PCR; the TCRdb copy retains only in-frame clones and omits some. Of 1,000 to 1,500 clones detected, around two fifths appear once; the ten largest clones hold roughly 20%. Sequencing used normal lung tissue next to the tumor, obtained before any cancer treatment. These receptors all come from a woman aged 35-75 years with stage I lung adenocarcinoma.

In its sample, this clone ranks as medium-sized. The chain carries TRBV9 and TRBJ2-1; TRBD1 might be the D (6 bases). This CDR3 contains 14 residues. V lost 3 bases and J lost 6, with 13 bases in between. Germline V gene lookup returns CDR1 SGDLS and CDR2 YYNGEE. The CDR3 region has the DNA TGTGCCAGCAGCGAGGGGGTCGGGCTCAATGAGCAGTTCTTC. This gives the protein CASSEGVGLNEQFF. The complete variable domain, with remaining parts taken from reference TRBV9 and TRBJ2-1, reads DSGVTQTPKHLITATGQRVTLRCSPRSGDLSVYWYQQSLDQGLQFLIQYYNGEERAKGNILERFSAQQFPDLHSELNLSSLELGDSALYFCASSEGVGLNEQFFGPGTRLTVL.

Relative to its sample, this clone is medium-sized. The rearrangement uses TRBV11-3 and TRBJ2-6; D remains unclear. The germline CDR1 and CDR2 sequences are SGHNT and YENEEA. V was pared by 8 bases and J by 0 bases, with 8 bases between. The CDR3 totals 14 residues. The CDR3 sequence: CASATGSGANVLTF. The CDR3 coding sequence is TGTGCCAGCGCTACGGGCTCTGGGGCCAACGTCCTGACTTTC. The full variable domain, completed using reference TRBV11-3 and TRBJ2-6, is EAGVVQSPRYKIIEKKQPVAFWCNPISGHNTLYWYLQNLGQGPELLIRYENEEAVDDSQLPKDRFSAERLKGVDSTLKIQPAELGDSAVYLCASATGSGANVLTFGAGSRLTVL.

This chain links TRBV29-1 with TRBJ2-3, with D tentatively TRBD2 (5 bases). The CDR3 consists of 14 residues. V dropped 7 bases and J dropped 4 bases, with 18 bases sitting between them. The germline V gene has CDR1 SQVTM and CDR2 ANQGSEA. Written as DNA, the CDR3 is TGCAGCGGGTTCGGAGGATCGGGATCAGATACGCAGTATTTT. Its translation is CSGFGGSGSDTQYF.

This clone appeared a few times. Other DNA sequences in the sample encode the same CDR3. The chain carries TRBV10-3 and TRBJ1-5; D call uncertain. This CDR3 region has 15 residues. The V and J ends lost 2 bases and 0 bases respectively, with 8 bases between them. Per germline, CDR1 ENHRY and CDR2 SYGVKD. CDR3 protein: CAISEGRNSNQPQHF. The CDR3 DNA sequence: TGTGCCATCAGTGAGGGACGGAATAGCAATCAGCCCCAGCATTTT.

This clone appeared a single time. CDR3 residues: CASSPTGGADGYTF. The CDR3, as DNA: TGTGCCAGTAGCCCTACCGGGGGGGCGGATGGCTACACCTTC. The chain couples TRBV19 to TRBJ1-2; a weak D match, TRBD1 (6 bases). Germline V gene sequence: CDR1 LNHDA, CDR2 SQIVND (reference sequence). CDR3 length: 14 residues. Deletions cut 6 bases from V and 6 bases from J, with 17 bases between.

This clone was recorded a few times. The rearrangement links TRBV6-8 to TRBJ2-2, with D perhaps assigned TRBD1 or TRBD2 (5 bases each). Trimming pared 5 bases from V and 3 bases from J, leaving 10 bases between. CDR1 is MNHGY and CDR2 is SAAAGT in the germline V gene. The CDR3 has 14 amino acids. For the CDR3, the DNA is TGTGCCAGCAGTGGTGGGACGGACACCGGGGAGCTGTTTTTT. The encoded protein is CASSGGTDTGELFF.

This sequence joins TRBV18 and TRBJ1-3; 8 positions agree with TRBD1. Trimming took 3 bases from V and 2 from J; bases not matched to a gene: 6. Germline values: CDR1 KGHSH, CDR2 LQKENI. The CDR3 is 16 residues long. The CDR3 DNA follows: TGTGCCAGCTCACCTGACAGGGGAAGGACTGGAAACACCATATATTTT. This codes for CASSPDRGRTGNTIYF.

The chain combines TRBV6-8 with TRBJ1-5; a possible D gene is TRBD1 (5 bases). Trimming took off 5 bases at V and 3 bases at J, with 11 bases between the two ends. The CDR3 sequence is 14 residues long. CDR1 is MNHGY and CDR2 is SAAAGT in the germline V gene. The CDR3 spells CASSGGGDNQPQHF. CDR3 coding DNA: TGTGCCAGCAGTGGAGGAGGGGACAATCAGCCCCAGCATTTT.

This chain uses TRBV14 with TRBJ2-5; TRBD1 agrees at 8 bases. Germline assignment: CDR1 SGHDN and CDR2 FVKESK. The CDR3 spans 13 residues. The V and J ends lost 4 bases and 5 bases, in that order; junction bases with no gene match: 3. This chain's CDR3 is CASSLTGGETQYF. CDR3 nucleotides: TGTGCCAGCAGCCTAACAGGGGGGGAGACCCAGTACTTC.

This clone is labeled large. The gene calls are TRBV6-8 and TRBJ1-1; TRBD1 matches 7 bases. Trimming removed 6 bases from V and 3 bases from J; junction bases left unmatched: 1. The CDR3 is made up of 12 amino acids. The germline CDR1 and CDR2 sequences are MNHGY and SAAAGT. CDR3 nucleotides: TGTGCCAGCAGGCAGGGGGACACTGAAGCTTTCTTT. It codes for CASRQGDTEAFF.

This clone was observed a handful of times. The J gene is TRBJ2-7, the V gene TRBV6-8; D could derive from TRBD1 or TRBD2 (5 bases each). The germline V gene encodes CDR1 MNHGY and CDR2 SAAAGT. The V gene lost 0 bases and the J gene lost 1 base, with 10 bases spanning the gap. The CDR3 spans 15 residues. In DNA, the CDR3 is TGTGCCAGCAGTTACTCGGGGGACGGATCCTACGAGCAGTACTTC. It yields the protein CASSYSGDGSYEQYF.

The chain carries TRBV19 and TRBJ2-5; 9 nucleotides line up with TRBD2. Germline V lookup: CDR1 LNHDA, CDR2 SQIVND (reference sequence). The CDR3 has 15 amino acids. Losses at the gene ends were 6 bases for V and 6 bases for J; bases not matched to a gene: 11. The CDR3 DNA reads TGTGCCAGTAGCGCCGTTCAAAGCGGGAGGAAGACCCAGTACTTC. This translates into CASSAVQSGRKTQYF.

The J gene is TRBJ1-4, the V gene TRBV9; 8 bases line up with TRBD1. The CDR3 sequence is 15 residues long. V shed 4 bases, J shed 7 bases, and the junction held 9 bases outside the gene matches. CDR1 and CDR2 from the germline V gene are SGDLS and YYNGEE. The CDR3 reads CASSLRQGAGEKLFF. The CDR3 DNA follows: TGTGCCAGCAGCCTGCGTCAGGGGGCGGGTGAAAAACTGTTTTTT.

The chain combines TRBV6-8 with TRBJ2-6; no clear D. The germline gives CDR1 MNHGY, CDR2 SAAAGT. The CDR3 runs 15 residues. Trimming shortened V by 5 bases and J by 1 base, and 9 bases separated the two germline ends. The CDR3 region is CASSAASSGANVLTF. The CDR3 region has the DNA TGTGCCAGCAGTGCTGCTTCYTCTGGGGCCAACGTCCTGACTTTC.